Given below is one T cell receptor beta chain in context. The target antigen is unknown. The entry originates in a study of circulating and synovial CD4+ cells in juvenile arthritis. Broader study findings: Bulk blood CD4 repertoires were more diverse than these. Deeper sequencing increased measured overlap with synovial clonotypes. T cell genome counts differed by at least an order of magnitude between CPL and CD4 samples.

The data were produced by immunoSEQ multiplex PCR, yet TCRdb's version contains in-frame clones alone and is incomplete. The repertoire includes tens of thousands of clones, 94% of them detected once, and approximately 0.7% sits in the top ten. Germline V gene sequence: CDR1 SNHLY, CDR2 FYNNEI. Trimming removed 5 bases from V and 4 bases from J; junction bases left unmatched: 6. CDR3 length: 14 residues. V is TRBV2 and J is TRBJ1-2, with TRBD1 matching over 8 bases. The sample taken for sequencing was CD4+ T cells from blood. The clonotype comes from a human donor with juvenile idiopathic arthritis. CDR3 amino acids: CASSSGQAVYGYTF. For the CDR3, the DNA is TGTGCCAGCAGTTCGGGACAGGCAGTCTATGGCTACACCTTC.